This T cell receptor (beta chain) emerged from a study of blood T cells in healthy people across ages (dated by TCRdb to about 2015). With respect to the entire study: In model experiments, template switching captured roughly one uniquely barcoded TCR beta cDNA molecule for every two T cells. To track age-related changes in TCR beta repertoire diversity, the study relied on deep sequencing normalized with unique cDNA molecular identifiers. Donors were grouped into four age groups: young (average approximately 16 years), middle-aged (roughly 38), aged (roughly 62) and long-lived (approximately 82). To avoid experimental bias, donors of different ages were spread randomly across the sequencing lanes. For two donors (one aged 18 to 30 and one aged 80 or older), the study analyzed two additional independent replicas of 1 million unique cDNA reads from the same blood draw. The full study reports these points: The CMV infection status of donors was not known, potentially confounding age-related changes in expanded clonotypes. Compared with the aged group, the long-lived group had more naive CD4+ T cells, fewer expanded clones and increased TCR diversity, a pattern suggesting age selection. Observed TCR beta diversity per million T cells fell roughly linearly with age, and a significant reduction was already apparent by age approximately 41. Bulk unsorted PBMC profiling prevented conclusive comparison of naive and antigen-experienced compartments. Observed TCR beta diversity correlated strongly with the percentage of naive T cells measured by flow cytometry. Total diversity estimates from one million sequenced T cells were considered lower bounds and underestimates.

This clonotype was counted only a few times. The target of this receptor is not known. No clone much larger than this one lies a single base away; base qualities are absent. V lost 6 bases and J lost 8 bases; the stretch between them is 26 bases long. The CDR3 contains 16 residues, cysteine and phenylalanine counted. Only the CDR3 part of the read is kept: 48 bases, read in frame from the first base. The 39 donors, aged roughly 6 to 95 years, were systemically healthy Caucasian individuals from Russia. Each donor gave ten milliliters of peripheral blood, collected into EDTA-treated Vacutainer tubes. PBMCs were isolated by Ficoll-Paque density-gradient centrifugation, with at least 6.5 million obtained per sample. Trizol reagent was used to extract total RNA from the PBMCs, yielding at least 6 micrograms per sample. Naive CD45RAhigh/CD27high T cell percentages were measured by flow cytometry on a PBMC aliquot from every donor.

Library preparation was by 5' RACE. Sequenced on an Illumina HiSeq 2500. The second PCR ran for about 7 to 11 cycles and used a J-beta primer mix along with a sample-barcoded 5' primer. A unique molecular identifier was introduced onto each TCR beta cDNA molecule by a template-switch 5' adaptor carrying 12 random nucleotides. At least 2.5 million CDR3-containing paired-end reads were obtained from each sample. All of the RNA was converted into first-strand cDNA using the Mint cDNA synthesis kit, with a TRBC-specific oligonucleotide serving as the primer. After uracil-DNA glycosylase treatment, a first 18-cycle PCR used universal primers M1SS and BC2_uni_R on all cDNA. Per the source publication's procedure: Each sample was normalized by randomly selecting 1 million high-quality reads, each carrying a distinct molecular identifier. Instead of being binned into consensus sequences, reads that shared molecular identifiers were thrown out. MiTCR, with a Q25 quality threshold and the strictest error-elimination algorithm, was used for CDR3 identification, clonotype clustering and error correction. A nonparametric unseen species model with Euler transformation was used to estimate lower-bound total TCR beta diversity. TCRdb handled the public reads itself, with Q25 trimming in fastp and clone calling in MiXCR, and kept productive beta chains. Each record represents a unique CDR3 protein, reported with the most common genes and DNA among its rows. TCRdb assigned the V and J calls; the authors' analysis was not used. This sample comprises 750,000 to 950,000 distinct CDR3 sequences, about 55% of them detected only once. Of the sample, approximately 40% is held by the ten largest clones.

The sequencing input was blood. The V and J segments used are TRBV12-3 or TRBV12-4 and TRBJ2-7; the D gene is perhaps TRBD1 or TRBD2, as each covers 5 bases. The TCR originated in a man older than 75 in good health. In nucleotide form, the sequence is TGTGCCAGCAGCGGCCCTCCGGGGCAGAGCCTTACGAAGCAGTACTTC. The translation is CASSGPPGQSLTKQYF.